This T cell receptor beta chain was retrieved from a study of blood T cells in healthy people across ages. Overall study: About one barcoded TCR beta cDNA was captured per two T cells.

Study-wide results and limits: Fewer expanded clones and more diversity marked long-lived versus aged donors.

CDR1 and CDR2 (germline): SGDLS, YYNGEE. Trimming stripped 3 bases from V and 6 bases from J, with 12 bases between. The CDR3 contains 14 residues. At least ten counts were recorded for this clonotype. The antigen remains undetermined. A second PCR of 7 to 11 cycles used a sample-barcoded 5' primer and a J-beta primer mix. TCRdb reanalysed the 5' RACE reads using MiXCR and keeps one entry per CDR3 protein. This table holds approximately 780,000 distinct CDR3 sequences, roughly 25% found once. This sample was also put to use in a study of T cells of mothers and their children. According to that study: Mothers gave over 10 million TCR beta CDR3 reads each, and children several million each. With unrelated pairs as the comparison, related mother-child pairs had a slightly higher overlap that was not significant.

The receptor comes from a boy under 18 in good health. The V call is TRBV9, the J call TRBJ2-2; no reliable D call. The sample consisted of blood. The CDR3 region is CASSATVPAGELFF. CDR3 in DNA: TGTGCCAGCAGCGCGACCGTCCCCGCCGGGGAGCTGTTTTTT. The full variable domain, in which reference TRBV9 and TRBJ2-2 provide the parts outside the CDR3, is DSGVTQTPKHLITATGQRVTLRCSPRSGDLSVYWYQQSLDQGLQFLIQYYNGEERAKGNILERFSAQQFPDLHSELNLSSLELGDSALYFCASSATVPAGELFFGEGSRLTVL.